The 24 T cell receptor beta chains listed next were all sequenced from one sample in a study of CD8+CD57+ T cells in acquired aplastic anemia. The TCR beta profiling, which covered VDJ combination and CDR3 sequence, was carried out using genomic DNA as the template. MiXCR, applied by TCRdb to the reads, yields one record per CDR3 protein. The top ten hold approximately 2.6% of the sample, which has 100,000 to 150,000 distinct CDR3 sequences, roughly 40% seen once. The authors sequenced patients whose flow cytometry had shown CD8+CD57+ cell expansion. The sample was sorted CD4+, CD8+, or CD8+CD57+ T cells (not recorded which) from PBMCs. The receptors shown here come from a human donor with aplastic anemia.

At least ten counts were recorded for this clonotype. This chain links TRBV4-2 with TRBJ1-4, with 7 bases fitting TRBD1. V lost 0 bases to trimming and J lost 7 bases; unmatched junction nucleotides: 8. The CDR3 covers 16 residues. Germline V gives CDR1 LGHNA, CDR2 YNFKEQ. CDR3 residues: CASSQDGDREGEKLFF. The CDR3 DNA follows: TGTGCCAGCAGCCAAGACGGCGACAGGGAGGGTGAAAAACTGTTTTTT.

The chain recombines TRBV20-1 with TRBJ2-7, with 9 bases lining up with TRBD1. Germline loops: CDR1 DFQATT, CDR2 SNEGSKA (reference sequence). The CDR3 length is 14 residues. The CDR3: CRATQGADSEKQYV. In nucleotides, the CDR3 is TGCCGTGCTACACAGGGGGCGGATTCTGAGAAGCAGTACGTC.

This clonotype was picked up a small number of times. Compared with germline, one end of the junction differs, possibly owing to a read error. V usage is TRBV2 and J usage is TRBJ2-5; D unresolved. The germline V gene has CDR1 SNHLY and CDR2 FYNNEI. The CDR3 spans 14 residues. The CDR3 region is CASGDGTQGETQYF. In nucleotides, the CDR3 is TGTGCCAGCGGTGATGGAACTCAAGGAGAGACCCAGTACTTC.

This clonotype was counted at least ten times. The chain recombines TRBV19 with TRBJ1-5; the D gene is possibly TRBD1 (5 bases). The CDR3 loop spans 14 amino acids. V shed 3 bases and J shed 7 bases, with 13 bases lying between them. From germline, CDR1 is LNHDA and CDR2 SQIVND (reference sequence). The CDR3 nucleotides read TGTGCCAGTAGTATCGGGGGTTATGAGCAGCCCCAGCATTTT. This sequence encodes CASSIGGYEQPQHF.

This clonotype was observed at least ten times. The chain joins TRBV20-1 to TRBJ2-2; tentative D call: TRBD1 (5 bases). V lost 5 bases and J 2 bases, leaving 15 bases between the germline ends. Germline loops: CDR1 DFQATT, CDR2 SNEGSKA (reference sequence). CDR3 length: 15 amino acids. The CDR3 DNA follows: TGCAGTGCTCTTGTCTCAGGGCTTAACACCGGGGAGCTGTTTTTT. It encodes CSALVSGLNTGELFF.

This clonotype was observed many times. J is TRBJ2-7 and V is TRBV11-2; D remains ambiguous. Trimming took 2 bases from V and 0 from J, leaving 11 bases between them. Germline V gives CDR1 SGHAT, CDR2 FQNNGV. This CDR3 has 15 residues. The chain's CDR3 is CASSLRAASSYEQYF. Here the CDR3 DNA reads TGTGCCAGCAGCTTAAGGGCGGCAAGCTCCTACGAGCAGTACTTC. The full variable domain, in which reference TRBV11-2 and TRBJ2-7 provide the parts outside the CDR3, is EAGVAQSPRYKIIEKRQSVAFWCNPISGHATLYWYQQILGQGPKLLIQFQNNGVVDDSQLPKDRFSAERLKGVDSTLKIQPAKLEDSAVYLCASSLRAASSYEQYFGPGTRLTVT.

The J gene is TRBJ1-2, the V gene TRBV6-5; TRBD1 agrees at 10 bases. This CDR3 has 15 amino acids. Trimming took 1 base from V and 4 from J; bases not matched to a gene: 3. Germline CDR1 MNHEY, CDR2 SVGAGI. The CDR3 loop reads CASSYLGDRGYGYTF. In DNA form, the CDR3 reads TGTGCCAGCAGTTACTTAGGGGACAGGGGCTATGGCTACACCTTC.

The rearrangement joins TRBV29-1 to TRBJ1-2, with no clear D. CDR1 and CDR2 (germline): SQVTM, ANQGSEA. CDR3 size: 11 residues. Trimming shortened V by 7 bases and J by 4 bases, and 10 bases separated the two germline ends. This chain's CDR3 is CSAQVVYGYTF. CDR3 in DNA: TGCAGCGCCCAGGTAGTCTATGGCTACACCTTC.

Ten or more counts support this clonotype. The V gene is TRBV29-1, the J gene TRBJ2-1; the D is unclear. This CDR3 region has 14 residues. Deletions cut 0 bases from V and 8 bases from J, with 14 bases between. Germline V gives CDR1 SQVTM, CDR2 ANQGSEA. CDR3 sequence: CSVEDLKVGYEQFF. The CDR3 region has the DNA TGCAGCGTTGAAGATCTTAAAGTGGGATATGAGCAGTTCTTC.

This clonotype showed up many times. V usage is TRBV9 and J usage is TRBJ1-1; D remains ambiguous. The CDR3 covers 13 residues. The V gene's germline CDR1 is SGDLS and CDR2 YYNGEE. V was clipped by 2 bases and J by 1 base, with 6 bases between them. The CDR3 reads CASSVEWNTEAFF. The CDR3 DNA reads as TGTGCCAGCAGCGTCGAGTGGAACACTGAAGCTTTCTTT.

This clonotype showed up just a few times. The chain carries TRBV24-1 and TRBJ2-5; a possible D gene is TRBD2 (6 bases). This CDR3 contains 15 residues. The germline V gene has CDR1 KGHDR and CDR2 SFDVKD. The DNA of the CDR3 is TGTGCTACCGACCCGAGGGTAGCGGCAGTGGAGACCCAGTACTTC. This sequence encodes CATDPRVAAVETQYF.

This chain uses TRBV12-5 with TRBJ2-3; D is possibly TRBD2 (7 bases). The CDR3 length is 18 residues. V shed 0 bases and J shed 1 base, with 17 bases lying between them. In germline, CDR1 is LGHNT, CDR2 FRNRAP. The CDR3 sequence is CASGLVLGGDKRTDTQYF. CDR3 DNA sequence: TGTGCTAGTGGTTTGGTATTAGGGGGGGACAAACGCACAGATACGCAGTATTTT.

This clonotype was counted once. The CDR3 DNA reads TGTGCCAGCAGCTGTACTGGACTAGCGTTAGGGGAGCAGTACGTC. It encodes CASSCTGLALGEQYV. This chain links TRBV7-8 with TRBJ2-7; 9 bases are shared with TRBD2. Germline CDR1 and CDR2: SGHVS and FQNEAQ. The CDR3 consists of 15 residues. The V and J ends lost 4 bases and 7 bases, in that order; junction bases with no gene match: 11.

The gene calls are TRBV7-9 and TRBJ1-6; D is unclear. The germline V gene encodes CDR1 SEHNR and CDR2 FQNEAQ (reference sequence). The CDR3 runs 13 residues. V lost 4 bases to trimming and J lost 10 bases, with 11 bases between them. The CDR3 here is CASSSGTPSPLHF. CDR3 nucleotides: TGTGCCAGCAGCTCGGGAACCCCCTCACCCCTCCACTTT.

Ten or more counts support this clonotype. The chain couples TRBV29-1 to TRBJ2-5; D is possibly TRBD1 (5 bases). The germline CDR1 and CDR2 sequences are SQVTM and ANQGSEA. The V end lost 6 bases, the J end lost 8 bases, and 16 bases lay between the germline ends. The CDR3 is made up of 12 amino acids. The chain's CDR3 is CSVAPGLPTQYF. CDR3 DNA sequence: TGCAGCGTCGCTCCAGGGTTGCCTACCCAGTACTTC.

This clonotype was counted many times. The CDR3 region is CASSMEAAGGENEQFF. In DNA form, the CDR3 reads TGTGCCAGTAGTATGGAAGCGGCGGGGGGAGAAAATGAGCAGTTCTTC. This sequence joins TRBV19 and TRBJ2-1, with 8 nucleotides matching TRBD2. Losses at the gene ends were 3 bases for V and 7 bases for J; bases not matched to a gene: 11. This CDR3 has 16 amino acids. Looked up from germline, CDR1 is LNHDA and CDR2 is SQIVND (reference sequence). The full variable domain, rest sourced from reference TRBV19 and TRBJ2-1, is DGGITQSPKYLFRKEGQNVTLSCEQNLNHDAMYWYRQDPGQGLRLIYYSQIVNDFQKGDIAEGYSVSREKKESFPLTVTSAQKNPTAFYLCASSMEAAGGENEQFFGPGTRLTVL.

The table lists this clonotype with many counts. V and J are TRBV10-3 and TRBJ1-2, with TRBD1 identical over 7 bases. CDR1 is ENHRY, CDR2 SYGVKD, per germline. The CDR3 covers 13 residues. Losses at the gene ends were 4 bases for V and 6 bases for J; bases not matched to a gene: 5. DNA for the CDR3: TGTGCCATCAGTGGTACAGGGGAGGATGGCTACACCTTC. It translates to CAISGTGEDGYTF.

The rearrangement links TRBV7-8 to TRBJ1-2; no clear D gene. Germline V CDR1 and CDR2: SGHVS, FQNEAQ. CDR3 length: 14 residues. V lost 2 bases and J 4 bases, leaving 11 bases between the germline ends. The CDR3 DNA reads as TGTGCCAGCAGCTTACCAGACCCTAGCTATGGCTACACCTTC. Its translation: CASSLPDPSYGYTF.

This clonotype was counted ten times or more. This chain links TRBV7-9 with TRBJ2-1; no definite D call. The CDR3 loop spans 14 amino acids. Looked up from germline, CDR1 is SEHNR and CDR2 is FQNEAQ (reference sequence). V lost 6 bases and J lost 1, with 10 bases in between. DNA of the CDR3: TGTGCCAGCAGTGGATTGAGGTCCTACAATGAGCAGTTCTTC. Its translation is CASSGLRSYNEQFF. The entire variable domain, with the rest obtained from reference TRBV7-9 and TRBJ2-1, is as follows: DTGVSQNPRHKITKRGQNVTFRCDPISEHNRLYWYRQTLGQGPEFLTYFQNEAQLEKSRLLSDRFSAERPKGSFSTLEIQRTEQGDSAMYLCASSGLRSYNEQFFGPGTRLTVL.

The chain couples TRBV7-2 to TRBJ1-2; no definite D call. The V end lost 5 bases, the J end lost 5 bases, and 18 bases lay between the germline ends. The CDR3 runs 15 residues. In germline, CDR1 is SGHTA, CDR2 FQGNSA. The CDR3 coding sequence is TGTGCCAGCAGCCCCTTAATGGTAGCGGTATATGGCTACACCTTC. It yields the protein CASSPLMVAVYGYTF.

This clonotype was counted a few times. The chain recombines TRBV27 with TRBJ2-7; weak D call: TRBD2 (6 bases). V lost 8 bases and J 0 bases, leaving 20 bases between the germline ends. Germline values: CDR1 MNHEY, CDR2 SMNVEV (reference sequence). This CDR3 has 16 residues. The CDR3 DNA reads TGTGCCAGCTGGGGGGTCTCCAGGACAAGCTCCTACGAGCAGTACTTC. Protein product: CASWGVSRTSSYEQYF.

This clonotype was picked up many times. The chain combines TRBV20-1 with TRBJ1-1; D not certain. Trimming pared 3 bases from V and 7 bases from J, leaving 12 bases between. The CDR3 has 12 residues. Germline lookup yields CDR1 DFQATT and CDR2 SNEGSKA (reference sequence). The CDR3 DNA reads as TGCAGTGCTAGGAGAGTGGCGGTTGAAGCTTTCTTT. This encodes CSARRVAVEAFF.

Comments on this clonotype: One end of the junction is discordant with germline, which a read error may explain. The V gene is TRBV7-2, the J gene TRBJ1-2; TRBD1 aligns across 7 bases. The CDR3 is 15 amino acids. The V gene's germline CDR1 is SGHTA and CDR2 FQGNSA. The CDR3 region has the DNA TGTGCCAGCGGCTTAGTACTCAGGGGGTATGATGGCTACACCTTC. Encoded protein: CASGLVLRGYDGYTF.

As regards this clonotype: In this CDR3 the conserved last residue, phenylalanine or tryptophan, is missing, so a read error is likely. The CDR3 region is CATSRVLAGGLTEQFL. Written as DNA, the CDR3 is TGTGCCACCAGCAGAGTGTTAGCGGGGGGGTTAACTGAGCAGTTCCTC. V and J are TRBV15 and TRBJ2-1, with 11 bases identical to TRBD2. The CDR3 loop spans 16 amino acids. The ends lost 1 base at V and 9 bases at J; junction bases unmatched: 8. CDR1 LNHNV and CDR2 YYDKDF come from the germline V gene (reference sequence).